This T cell receptor beta chain is from a study of T cell responses to AZD1222 COVID-19 vaccine. General study findings and limits: Repertoires in all cases were sampled only once the peak T cell response had passed.

Repertoires were generated with immunoSEQ multiplex PCR, while TCRdb's copy carries only in-frame clones and drops some. The sample yields 150,000 or so clones, approximately 90% seen once. CDR3 length: 17 amino acids. CDR1 is MGHRA and CDR2 is YSYEKL in the germline V gene. The V gene end was trimmed by 2 bases and the J gene end by 4 bases; junction bases not matched to a gene: 11. Of note for this clone: Its antigen remains unidentified.

Sequencing was performed on peripheral blood, taken on day 0 of AZD1222 vaccination. The clonotype was recovered from an adult in good health. The V call is TRBV4-1, the J call TRBJ2-3, with 8 bases that match TRBD2. The CDR3 loop reads CASSQQLGAGGPDTQYF. The CDR3 DNA follows: TGCGCCAGCAGCCAACAGCTAGGGGCGGGAGGACCAGATACGCAGTATTTT.